These 16 T cell receptor beta chains came from one sample sequenced in a study of T cell responses to AZD1222 COVID-19 vaccine. The method was immunoSEQ multiplex PCR; TCRdb's version includes in-frame clones alone and lacks a portion of them. The sample lists under 95,000 clones, about nine tenths occurring once. The source material was peripheral blood, sampled on day 0 of AZD1222 vaccination. These receptor sequences come from an adult in good health.

This chain uses TRBV7-6 with TRBJ2-7, with 11 bases matching TRBD1. The CDR3 runs 14 residues. Germline-derived CDR1 and CDR2 are SGHVS and FNYEAQ. V shed 5 bases, J shed 5 bases, and the junction held 5 bases outside the gene matches. DNA of the CDR3: TGTGCCAGCAGCGCCGGGACAGGGGGGGACGAGCAGTACTTC. This encodes CASSAGTGGDEQYF.

The chain carries TRBV2 and TRBJ2-2, with D hard to call. The CDR3 is 17 amino acids. With 4 bases removed from V and 0 bases from J, the gap between germline ends came to 15 bases. CDR1 and CDR2 (germline): SNHLY, FYNNEI. The DNA of the CDR3 is TGTGCCAGCAGTGGGAAAGGGCGGTTTGCGAACACCGGGGAGCTGTTTTTT. It yields the protein CASSGKGRFANTGELFF.

The chain is built from TRBV2 and TRBJ2-7; 7 bases fit TRBD2. V was clipped by 7 bases and J by 5 bases; unmatched bases: 17. In germline, CDR1 is SNHLY, CDR2 FYNNEI. The CDR3 has 16 amino acids. The CDR3 here is CASIPVLGGRGDEQYF. CDR3 sequence (DNA): TGTGCCAGCATCCCCGTTCTCGGCGGGAGAGGAGACGAGCAGTACTTC.

The gene calls are TRBV19 and TRBJ1-5; D uncertain. This CDR3 contains 13 residues. In germline, CDR1 is LNHDA, CDR2 SQIVND (reference sequence). The V gene lost 3 bases and the J gene lost 7 bases, with 10 bases spanning the gap. CDR3 DNA: TGTGCCAGTAGTATCGCCCTTAGGCAGCCCCAGCATTTT. The encoded protein is CASSIALRQPQHF.

The CDR3: CSVRSRGTEAFF. Written as DNA, the CDR3 is TGCAGCGTTAGGTCACGGGGCACTGAAGCTTTCTTT. This chain uses TRBV29-1 with TRBJ1-1, with D uncertain. The CDR3 is 12 residues long. Germline CDR1 and CDR2: SQVTM and ANQGSEA. The V and J ends lost 5 bases and 4 bases respectively, with 11 bases between them.

This chain connects TRBV6-6 to TRBJ2-3; the D call may be TRBD1 or TRBD2 (5 bases each). Germline V gene sequence: CDR1 MNHNY, CDR2 SVGAGI (reference sequence). V lost 6 bases, J lost 3 bases, and 19 bases lay in between. The CDR3 covers 16 residues. The CDR3 nucleotides read TGTGCCAGCAGCCCAGATGTCGGGGCCCCTACAGATACGCAGTATTTT. Encoded protein: CASSPDVGAPTDTQYF.

The chain employs TRBV4-2 and TRBJ1-2; D might be TRBD1 (6 bases). Looked up from germline, CDR1 is LGHNA and CDR2 is YNFKEQ. There are 16 residues in the CDR3. V dropped 0 bases and J dropped 4 bases, with 15 bases sitting between them. The CDR3 nucleotides are TGTGCCAGCAGCCAAGATGTGAGGGGGACGGGCTATGGCTACACCTTC. Its translation is CASSQDVRGTGYGYTF.

The chain links TRBV5-1 to TRBJ1-2, with 11 bases fitting TRBD1. Trimming cost V 5 bases and J 3 bases; bases outside gene matches: 3. The germline V gene encodes CDR1 SGHRS and CDR2 YFSETQ. This CDR3 contains 14 residues. This CDR3 reads CASRGQGVDYGYTF. The CDR3 DNA is TGCGCCAGCAGGGGACAGGGGGTTGACTATGGCTACACCTTC.

J is TRBJ1-2 and V is TRBV14; tentative D call: TRBD1 (6 bases). The germline V gene encodes CDR1 SGHDN and CDR2 FVKESK. This CDR3 is 13 amino acids long. The V end lost 4 bases, the J end lost 7 bases, and 13 bases lay between the germline ends. In DNA, the CDR3 is TGTGCCAGCAGCCGAACAGGGTTCTTTGGCTACACCTTC. Translated: CASSRTGFFGYTF.

The CDR3 loop reads CASSSTGGVEKLFF. Here the CDR3 DNA reads TGTGCCAGCAGCTCCACAGGGGGGGTTGAAAAACTGTTTTTT. This sequence joins TRBV7-9 and TRBJ1-4, with 8 bases fitting TRBD1. There are 14 residues in the CDR3. Trimming removed 4 bases from V and 7 bases from J; junction bases left unmatched: 5. Germline-derived CDR1 and CDR2 are SEHNR and FQNEAQ (reference sequence).

The rearrangement links TRBV5-1 to TRBJ1-1, with D possibly matching TRBD1 (5 bases). This CDR3 contains 14 residues. The V gene's germline CDR1 is SGHRS and CDR2 YFSETQ. Trimming took off 0 bases at V and 4 bases at J, with 10 bases between the two ends. CDR3 sequence reads: CASSLEGRATEAFF. The DNA of the CDR3 is TGCGCCAGCAGCTTGGAGGGGCGGGCCACTGAAGCTTTCTTT. Full variable domain (outside the CDR3, taken from reference TRBV5-1 and TRBJ1-1): KAGVTQTPRYLIKTRGQQVTLSCSPISGHRSVSWYQQTPGQGLQFLFEYFSETQRNKGNFPGRFSGRQFSNSRSEMNVSTLELGDSALYLCASSLEGRATEAFFGQGTRLTVV.

The chain has TRBV6-5 and TRBJ1-2; possible D gene TRBD1, 5 bases. The V gene's germline CDR1 is MNHEY and CDR2 SVGAGI. The CDR3 length is 12 residues. Trimming cost V 6 bases and J 1 base, with 6 bases left between them. CDR3 nucleotides: TGTGCCAGCAGCGACAGTAACTATGGCTACACCTTC. It codes for CASSDSNYGYTF.

The gene calls are TRBV9 and TRBJ2-7; D not certain. Between the trimmed V and J ends, which lost 0 bases and 4 bases, there was a span of 11 bases. In germline, CDR1 is SGDLS, CDR2 YYNGEE. The CDR3 loop spans 14 amino acids. The CDR3 DNA sequence: TGTGCCAGCAGCGTAGAGTTGACGCCATACGAGCAGTACTTC. Translating it yields CASSVELTPYEQYF.

The chain recombines TRBV30 with TRBJ1-3, with D unresolved. The CDR3 runs to 12 residues. V was shortened by 4 bases and J by 0 bases, with 4 bases between the two germline ends. Germline values: CDR1 GTSNPN, CDR2 SVGIG (reference sequence). CDR3: CAWMNSGNTIYF. CDR3 DNA sequence: TGTGCCTGGATGAACTCTGGAAACACCATATATTTT.

The chain's CDR3 is CASSSLSADTQYF. The DNA of the CDR3 is TGTGCCAGCAGCTCCCTCAGCGCAGATACGCAGTATTTT. The chain combines TRBV5-6 with TRBJ2-3; D gene unclear. Germline V gene lookup returns CDR1 SGHDT and CDR2 YYEEEE. The CDR3 is made up of 13 amino acids. V gave up 3 bases and J gave up 4 bases, with 9 bases separating them.

The chain joins TRBV4-1 to TRBJ2-7, with 7 bases lining up with TRBD1. CDR1 MGHRA and CDR2 YSYEKL come from the germline V gene. V trimming: 0 bases; J trimming: 0 bases; junction bases outside the gene matches: 5. The CDR3 covers 16 residues. CDR3 nucleotides: TGCGCCAGCAGCCAAGAGAGGGCAGGGGGCTCCTACGAGCAGTACTTC. It specifies CASSQERAGGSYEQYF.